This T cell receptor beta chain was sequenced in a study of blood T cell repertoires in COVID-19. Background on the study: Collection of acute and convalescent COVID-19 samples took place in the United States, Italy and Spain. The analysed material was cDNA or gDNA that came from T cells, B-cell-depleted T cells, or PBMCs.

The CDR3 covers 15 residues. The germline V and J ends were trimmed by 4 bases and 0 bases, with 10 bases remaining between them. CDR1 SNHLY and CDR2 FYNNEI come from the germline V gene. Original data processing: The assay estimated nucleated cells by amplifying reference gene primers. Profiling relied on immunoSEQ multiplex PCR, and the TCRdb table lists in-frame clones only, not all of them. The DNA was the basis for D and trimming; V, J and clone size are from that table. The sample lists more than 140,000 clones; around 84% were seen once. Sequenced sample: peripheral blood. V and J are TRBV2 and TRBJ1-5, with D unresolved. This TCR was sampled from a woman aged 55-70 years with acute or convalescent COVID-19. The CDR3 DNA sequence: TGTGCCAGCAGTGTCCACCTATATAGCAATCAGCCCCAGCATTTT. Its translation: CASSVHLYSNQPQHF.